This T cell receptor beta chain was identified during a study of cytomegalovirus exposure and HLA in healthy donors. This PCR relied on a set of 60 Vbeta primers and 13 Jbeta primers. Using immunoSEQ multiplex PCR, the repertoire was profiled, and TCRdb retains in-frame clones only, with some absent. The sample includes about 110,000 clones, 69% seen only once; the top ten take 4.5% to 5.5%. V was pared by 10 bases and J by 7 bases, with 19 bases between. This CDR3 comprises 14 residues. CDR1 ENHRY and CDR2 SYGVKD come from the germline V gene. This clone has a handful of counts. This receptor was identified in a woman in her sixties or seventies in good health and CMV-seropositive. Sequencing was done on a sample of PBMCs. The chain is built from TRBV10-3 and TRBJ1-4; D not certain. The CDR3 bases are TGTGCCACCACTGTTTCCGGGGAGAGTGAAAAACTGTTTTTT. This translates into CATTVSGESEKLFF.